Listed here are 10 T cell receptor beta chains from one sample, sequenced in a study of T-cell memory formation after mild COVID-19. TCRdb recomputed calls from the 5' RACE reads with MiXCR, one row per CDR3 protein. The sample carries approximately 300,000 distinct CDR3 sequences, just under 20% recorded once. The sequenced material came from PBMCs or a T cell subset sorted from them (not recorded which). The receptors were sampled from a man between 18 and 29 years old who had mild COVID-19 (a few samples of this study predate the infection). Cell type and time point are not known.

This clonotype was seen a single time. The V gene is TRBV7-2, the J gene TRBJ2-5, with D uncertain. V lost 0 bases to trimming and J lost 5 bases, with 10 bases between them. CDR3 length equals 14 residues. Germline loops: CDR1 SGHTA, CDR2 FQGNSA. The CDR3 loop reads CASSLAGPPETQYF. CDR3 bases: TGTGCCAGCAGCTTAGCAGGGCCGCCGGAGACCCAGTACTTC.

The rearrangement links TRBV6-2 or TRBV6-3 to TRBJ2-4, with a possible D match to TRBD2 (6 bases). This CDR3 has 12 amino acids. Germline assignment: CDR1 MNHEY and CDR2 SVGEGT. V dropped 8 bases and J dropped 6 bases, with 11 bases sitting between them. The CDR3 is CASGAGGNIQYF. The DNA for the CDR3 is TGTGCCAGCGGAGCGGGCGGAAACATTCAGTACTTC.

Only a few counts were recorded for this clonotype. The chain is built from TRBV27 and TRBJ2-2; the D is unclear. V was pared by 6 bases and J by 6 bases, with 8 bases between. Per the germline V gene, CDR1 is MNHEY and CDR2 is SMNVEV (reference sequence). The CDR3 totals 12 residues. The CDR3 DNA is TGTGCCAGCAGACTGTGGTCCGGGGAGCTGTTTTTT. Its protein is CASRLWSGELFF.

The gene calls are TRBV5-8 and TRBJ2-5; 7 nucleotides line up with TRBD2. The CDR3 sequence is 15 residues long. Per germline, CDR1 SGHTS and CDR2 YDEGEE. The V gene end was trimmed by 4 bases and the J gene end by 3 bases; junction bases not matched to a gene: 9. The CDR3 region is CASSAGTTTKETQYF. For the CDR3, the DNA is TGTGCCAGCAGCGCCGGGACTACCACTAAAGAGACCCAGTACTTC.

The rearrangement links TRBV7-9 to TRBJ2-4; TRBD1 is a possible D gene (6 bases). The CDR3 length is 14 residues. Germline assignment: CDR1 SEHNR and CDR2 FQNEAQ (reference sequence). Trimming stripped 5 bases from V and 4 bases from J, with 12 bases between. CDR3 region: CASSLSGQKNIQYF. The CDR3 bases are TGTGCCAGCAGCCTCTCCGGACAGAAAAACATTCAGTACTTC.

This clonotype was recorded only once. The gene calls are TRBV14 and TRBJ2-1, with 7 bases matching TRBD2. The CDR3 contains 14 residues. The V segment lost 7 bases and the J segment 2 bases; nucleotides outside the gene matches: 5. Per the germline V gene, CDR1 is SGHDN and CDR2 is FVKESK. The CDR3 region has the DNA TGTGCCAGCACCTCAAGCGGGGCCTACAATGAGCAGTTCTTC. Protein sequence: CASTSSGAYNEQFF.

This clonotype was observed many times. J is TRBJ2-1 and V is TRBV12-3 or TRBV12-4; D ambiguous. CDR3 length: 12 residues. V was shortened by 8 bases and J by 9 bases, with 14 bases between the two germline ends. The CDR3 nucleotides read TGTGCCAGCGGCACAGCTCGGCTTGAGCAGTTCTTC. This gives the protein CASGTARLEQFF.

The V call is TRBV27, the J call TRBJ2-5, with TRBD2 matching 12 bases. The CDR3 extends over 18 amino acids. Germline loops: CDR1 MNHEY, CDR2 SMNVEV (reference sequence). The ends lost 5 bases at V and 4 bases at J; junction bases unmatched: 14. In DNA, the CDR3 is TGTGCCAGCAGTACCCCTAGCGGGGGGGCGAGTAGGGGAGAGACCCAGTACTTC. It encodes CASSTPSGGASRGETQYF.

This clonotype has just a few counts. The rearrangement uses TRBV5-5 and TRBJ2-1, with D unresolved. The CDR3 loop spans 15 amino acids. The germline V gene encodes CDR1 SGHKS and CDR2 YYEKEE (reference sequence). V gave up 4 bases and J gave up 3 bases, with 14 bases separating them. This CDR3 reads CASSPVSGIYNEQFF. The CDR3 DNA sequence: TGTGCCAGCAGCCCCGTTTCGGGTATCTACAATGAGCAGTTCTTC.

The chain has TRBV12-3 or TRBV12-4 and TRBJ2-5; 8 bases align to TRBD1. V shed 6 bases and J 2 bases; nucleotides not matched to a gene: 2. The CDR3 is 13 amino acids. This chain's CDR3 is CASRGTGQETQYF. The CDR3 DNA reads as TGTGCCAGCAGGGGGACAGGTCAAGAGACCCAGTACTTC.